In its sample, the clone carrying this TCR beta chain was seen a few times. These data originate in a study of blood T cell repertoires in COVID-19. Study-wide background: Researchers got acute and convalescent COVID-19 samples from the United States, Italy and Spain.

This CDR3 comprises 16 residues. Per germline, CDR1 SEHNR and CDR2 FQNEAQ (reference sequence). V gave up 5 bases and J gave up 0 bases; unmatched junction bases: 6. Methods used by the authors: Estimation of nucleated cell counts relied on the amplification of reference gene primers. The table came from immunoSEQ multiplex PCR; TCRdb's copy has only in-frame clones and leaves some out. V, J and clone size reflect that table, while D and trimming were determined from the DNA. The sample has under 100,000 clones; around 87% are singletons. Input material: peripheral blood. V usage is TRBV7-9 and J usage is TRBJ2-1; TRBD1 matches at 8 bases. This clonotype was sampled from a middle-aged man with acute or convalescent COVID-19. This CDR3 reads CASSPRQGSSYNEQFF. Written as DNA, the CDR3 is TGTGCCAGCAGCCCCCGACAGGGGAGCTCCTACAATGAGCAGTTCTTC.